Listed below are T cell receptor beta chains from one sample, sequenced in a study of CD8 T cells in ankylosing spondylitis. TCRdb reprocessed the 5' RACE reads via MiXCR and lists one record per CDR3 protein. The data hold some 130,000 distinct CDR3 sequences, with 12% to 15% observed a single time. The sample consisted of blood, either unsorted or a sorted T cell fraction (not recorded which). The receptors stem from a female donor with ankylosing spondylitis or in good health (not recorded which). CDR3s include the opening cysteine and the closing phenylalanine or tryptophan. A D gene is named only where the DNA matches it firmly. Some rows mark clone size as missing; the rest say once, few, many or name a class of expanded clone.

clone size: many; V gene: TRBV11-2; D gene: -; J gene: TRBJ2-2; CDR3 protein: CASSFNTGELFF; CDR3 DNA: TGTGCCAGCAGCTTCAACACCGGGGAGCTGTTTTTT
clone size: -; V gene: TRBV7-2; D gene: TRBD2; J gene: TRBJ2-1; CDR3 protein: CASRTAGGPDEQFF; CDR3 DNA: TGTGCCAGCAGAACAGCGGGGGGGCCCGATGAGCAGTTCTTC
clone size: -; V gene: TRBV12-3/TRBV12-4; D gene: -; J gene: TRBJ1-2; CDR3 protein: CASSLGPGGGYTF; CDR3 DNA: TGTGCCAGCAGTCTGGGGCCGGGGGGGGGCTACACCTTC
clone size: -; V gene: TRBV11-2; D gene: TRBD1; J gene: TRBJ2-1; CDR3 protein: CASSRTGQSSYNEQFF; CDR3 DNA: TGTGCCAGCAGCAGGACAGGGCAGAGCTCCTACAATGAGCAGTTCTTC
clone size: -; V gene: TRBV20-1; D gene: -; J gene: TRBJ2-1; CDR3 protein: CSASRVFGGPHGSNEQFF; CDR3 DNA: TGCAGTGCTAGCCGGGTTTTCGGGGGGCCCCACGGGAGTAATGAGCAGTTCTTC
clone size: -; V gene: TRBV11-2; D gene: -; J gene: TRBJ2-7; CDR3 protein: CASSVPTGGASYEQYF; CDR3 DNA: TGTGCCAGCAGCGTACCGACAGGAGGAGCCTCCTACGAGCAGTACTTC
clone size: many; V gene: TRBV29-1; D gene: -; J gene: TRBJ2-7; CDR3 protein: CSGLLGYEQYF; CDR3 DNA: TGCAGCGGCCTACTAGGATACGAGCAGTACTTC
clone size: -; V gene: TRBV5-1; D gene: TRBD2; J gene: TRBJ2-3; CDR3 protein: CASGSSGGAEYKYF; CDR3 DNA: TGCGCCAGCGGGAGCAGCGGGGGAGCCGAGTATAAGTATTTT
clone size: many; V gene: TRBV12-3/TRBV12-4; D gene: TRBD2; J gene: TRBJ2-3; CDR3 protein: CASSSRLAGATGTQYF; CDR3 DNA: TGTGCCAGCAGTTCTCGACTAGCGGGGGCGACGGGTACGCAGTATTTT
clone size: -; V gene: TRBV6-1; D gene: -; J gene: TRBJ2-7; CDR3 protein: CASREWEYERNEQYF; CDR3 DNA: TGTGCCAGCAGGGAATGGGAATATGAGAGGAACGAGCAGTACTTC
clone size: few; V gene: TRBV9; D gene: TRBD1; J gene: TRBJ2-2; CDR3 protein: CASSGERGRVTGELFF; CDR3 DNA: TGTGCCAGCAGCGGAGAGAGGGGGCGCGTCACCGGGGAGCTGTTTTTT
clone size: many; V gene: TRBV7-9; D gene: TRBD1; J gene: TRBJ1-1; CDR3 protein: CASSSNSGGAFF; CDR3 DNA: TGTGCCAGCAGCTCGAACTCAGGGGGAGCTTTCTTT
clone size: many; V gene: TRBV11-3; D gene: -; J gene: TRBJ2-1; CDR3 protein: CASSFGGNNEQFF; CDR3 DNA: TGTGCCAGCAGCTTCGGTGGGAACAATGAGCAGTTCTTC
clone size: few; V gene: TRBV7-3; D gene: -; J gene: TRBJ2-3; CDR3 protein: CASSLQGRTDTQYF; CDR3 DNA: TGTGCCAGCAGCTTACAAGGTCGGACAGATACGCAGTATTTT
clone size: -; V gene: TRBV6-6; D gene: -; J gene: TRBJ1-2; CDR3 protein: CASSSQGYDGYTF; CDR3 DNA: TGTGCCAGCAGTTCGCAGGGATACGATGGCTACACCTTC
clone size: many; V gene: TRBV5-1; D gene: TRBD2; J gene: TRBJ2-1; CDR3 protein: CASSLDTSGYNEQFF; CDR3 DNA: TGCGCCAGCAGCTTGGATACTAGCGGCTACAATGAGCAGTTCTTC
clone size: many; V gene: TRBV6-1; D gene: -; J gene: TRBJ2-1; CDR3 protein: CASRDPVSYNEQFF; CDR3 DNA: TGTGCCAGCAGGGACCCCGTATCCTACAATGAGCAGTTCTTC
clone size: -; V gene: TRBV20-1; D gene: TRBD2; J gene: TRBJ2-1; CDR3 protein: CSASSGQAGGYNEQFF; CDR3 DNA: TGCAGTGCTTCTTCCGGACAGGCGGGAGGGTACAATGAGCAGTTCTTC
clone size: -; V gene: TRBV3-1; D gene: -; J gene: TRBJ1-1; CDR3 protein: CASSLLPVGEGNTEAFF; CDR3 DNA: TGTGCCAGCAGCCTTCTCCCGGTGGGGGAGGGGAACACTGAAGCTTTCTTT
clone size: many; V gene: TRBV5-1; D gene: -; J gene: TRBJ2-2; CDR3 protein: CASSEGRTDGGELFF; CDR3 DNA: TGCGCCAGCTCCGAGGGGCGGACTGACGGCGGGGAGCTGTTTTTT
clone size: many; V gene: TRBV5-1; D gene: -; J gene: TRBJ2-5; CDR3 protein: CASSLGDISQETQYF; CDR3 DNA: TGCGCCAGCAGCTTGGGGGACATATCGCAAGAGACCCAGTACTTC
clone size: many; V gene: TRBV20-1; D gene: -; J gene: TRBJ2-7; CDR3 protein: CSAMPRTLPLYEQYF; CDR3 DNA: TGCAGTGCTATGCCCCGGACTCTTCCCCTCTACGAGCAGTACTTC